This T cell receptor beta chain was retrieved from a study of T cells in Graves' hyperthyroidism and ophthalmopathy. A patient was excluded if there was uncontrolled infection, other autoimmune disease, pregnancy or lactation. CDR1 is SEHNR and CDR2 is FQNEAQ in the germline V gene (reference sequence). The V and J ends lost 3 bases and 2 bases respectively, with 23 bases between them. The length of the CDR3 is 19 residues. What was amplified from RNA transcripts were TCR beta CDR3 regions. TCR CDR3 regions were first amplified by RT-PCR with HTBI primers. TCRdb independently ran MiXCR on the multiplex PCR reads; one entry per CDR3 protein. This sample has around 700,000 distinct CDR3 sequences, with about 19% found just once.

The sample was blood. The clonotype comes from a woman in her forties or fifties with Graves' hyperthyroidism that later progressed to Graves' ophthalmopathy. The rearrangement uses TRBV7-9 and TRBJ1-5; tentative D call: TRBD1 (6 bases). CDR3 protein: CASSFSFGAGEKGNQPQHF. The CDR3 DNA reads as TGTGCCAGCAGCTTTAGTTTTGGGGCAGGGGAAAAGGGCAATCAGCCCCAGCATTTT.